The clone carrying this T cell receptor (beta chain) was detected ten times or more. Antigen specificity is unknown. TCRdb keeps only in-frame clones here, not all; method: immunoSEQ multiplex PCR. This table holds some 200,000 clones, 70% found once. The CDR3 has 16 residues. V lost 4 bases, J lost 2 bases, and 8 bases stayed unmatched. CDR1 and CDR2 (germline): MNHEY, SMNVEV (reference sequence). The data were obtained in a study of cytotoxic CD8 clonotypes in ibrutinib-treated CLL. Study-level information: Response samples came after a median approximately twelve months of treatment, range 6 to 36. Study findings and constraints: Samples from sustained-remission and progressing patients were taken at different times. Clonality (at baseline) was higher than in age-matched healthy donors and tracked circulating CD8+ T-cell counts. Under treatment, the uncommon public clonotypes either contracted or remained stable.

The chain carries TRBV27 and TRBJ2-1, with TRBD2 matching 7 bases. The origin of this receptor is a human donor with chronic lymphocytic leukemia. The sample in question was PBMCs, obtained after 12 months of ibrutinib treatment. CDR3 DNA: TGTGCCAGCAGTTCGCCCGGGACTACGGCCTACAATGAGCAGTTCTTC. This sequence encodes CASSSPGTTAYNEQFF.